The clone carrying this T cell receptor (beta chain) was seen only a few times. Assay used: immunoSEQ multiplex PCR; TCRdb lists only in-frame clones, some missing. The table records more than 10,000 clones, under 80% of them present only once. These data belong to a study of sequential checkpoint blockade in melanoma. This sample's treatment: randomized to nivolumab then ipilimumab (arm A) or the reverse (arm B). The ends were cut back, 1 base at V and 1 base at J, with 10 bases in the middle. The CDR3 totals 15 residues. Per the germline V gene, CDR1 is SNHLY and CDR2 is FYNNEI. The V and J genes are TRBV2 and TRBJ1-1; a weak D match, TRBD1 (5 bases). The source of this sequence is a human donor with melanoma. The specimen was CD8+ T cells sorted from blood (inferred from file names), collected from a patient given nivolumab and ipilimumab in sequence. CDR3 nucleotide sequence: TGTGCCAGCAGTGAAGGGAGACAGAGGAACACTGAAGCTTTCTTT. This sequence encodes CASSEGRQRNTEAFF.